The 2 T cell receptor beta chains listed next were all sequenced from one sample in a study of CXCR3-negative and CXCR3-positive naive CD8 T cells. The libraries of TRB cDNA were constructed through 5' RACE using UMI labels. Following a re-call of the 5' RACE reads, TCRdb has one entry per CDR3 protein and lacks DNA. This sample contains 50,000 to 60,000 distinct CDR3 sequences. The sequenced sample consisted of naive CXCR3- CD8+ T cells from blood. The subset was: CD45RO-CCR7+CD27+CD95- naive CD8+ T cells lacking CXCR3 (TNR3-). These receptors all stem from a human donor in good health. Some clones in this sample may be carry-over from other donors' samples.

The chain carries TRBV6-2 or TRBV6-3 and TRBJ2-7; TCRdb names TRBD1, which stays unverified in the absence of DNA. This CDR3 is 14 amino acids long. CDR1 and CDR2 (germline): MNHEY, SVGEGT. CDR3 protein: CASSYGQALYEQYF.

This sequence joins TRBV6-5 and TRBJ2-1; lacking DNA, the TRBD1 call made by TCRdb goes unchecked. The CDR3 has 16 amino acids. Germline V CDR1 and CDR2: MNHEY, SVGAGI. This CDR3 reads CASSYLTGTAYNEQFF.